This record looks at one T cell receptor (beta chain) sequence and its context. Only in-frame clones appear in the TCRdb table, and some are missing; sequencing was by immunoSEQ multiplex PCR. The sample records approximately 27,000 clones, around nine tenths being singletons. The sample is drawn from a study of blood T cell repertoires in COVID-19. Germline V gene data show CDR1 as LGHDT and CDR2 as YNNKEL (reference sequence). Trimming cost V 4 bases and J 4 bases; bases outside gene matches: 7. This CDR3 comprises 16 residues. The chain recombines TRBV3-1 (or the pseudogene TRBV3-2) with TRBJ2-3; the match to TRBD2 covers 11 bases. The TCR comes from a man in his 70s with acute or convalescent COVID-19. The sequencing sample was made of peripheral blood. The CDR3 DNA sequence: TGTGCCAGCAGCCGTACTAGCGGGAGACTTTCAGATACGCAGTATTTT. It yields the protein CASSRTSGRLSDTQYF.